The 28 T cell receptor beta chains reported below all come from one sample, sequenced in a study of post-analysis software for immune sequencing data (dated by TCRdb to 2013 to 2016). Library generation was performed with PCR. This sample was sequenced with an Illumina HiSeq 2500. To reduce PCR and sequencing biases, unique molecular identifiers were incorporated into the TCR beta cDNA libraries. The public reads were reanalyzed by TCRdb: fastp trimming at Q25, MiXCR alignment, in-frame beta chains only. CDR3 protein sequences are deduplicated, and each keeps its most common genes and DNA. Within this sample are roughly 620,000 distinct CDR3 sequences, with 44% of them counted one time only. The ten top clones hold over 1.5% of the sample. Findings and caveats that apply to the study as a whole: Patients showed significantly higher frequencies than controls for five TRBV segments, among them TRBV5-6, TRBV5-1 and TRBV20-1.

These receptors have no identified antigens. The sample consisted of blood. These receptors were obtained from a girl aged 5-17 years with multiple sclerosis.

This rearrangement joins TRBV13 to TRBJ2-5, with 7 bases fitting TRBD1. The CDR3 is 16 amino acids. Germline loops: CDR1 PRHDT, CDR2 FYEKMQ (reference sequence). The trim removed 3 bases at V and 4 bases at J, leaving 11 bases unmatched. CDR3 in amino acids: CASSLSMDRNGETQYF. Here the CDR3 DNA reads TGTGCCAGCAGCTTGAGCATGGACAGGAATGGAGAGACCCAGTACTTC.

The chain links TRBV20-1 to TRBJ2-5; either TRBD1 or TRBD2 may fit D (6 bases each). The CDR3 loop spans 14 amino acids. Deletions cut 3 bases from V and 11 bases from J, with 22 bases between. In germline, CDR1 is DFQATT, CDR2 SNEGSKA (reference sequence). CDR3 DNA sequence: TGCAGTGCTAGGGGGGCTAGCGCCGAGATTGAGCAGTACTTC. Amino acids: CSARGASAEIEQYF.

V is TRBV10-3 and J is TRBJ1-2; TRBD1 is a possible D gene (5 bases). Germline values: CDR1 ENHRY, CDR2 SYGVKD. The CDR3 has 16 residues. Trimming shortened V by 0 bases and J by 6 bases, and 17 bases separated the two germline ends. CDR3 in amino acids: CAISESSRERLDGYTF. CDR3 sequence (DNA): TGTGCCATCAGTGAGTCGAGCAGGGAGAGATTGGATGGCTACACCTTC.

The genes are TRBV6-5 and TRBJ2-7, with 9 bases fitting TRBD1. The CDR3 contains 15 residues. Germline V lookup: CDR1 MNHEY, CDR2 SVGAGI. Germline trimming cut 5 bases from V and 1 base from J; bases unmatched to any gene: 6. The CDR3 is CASSTDRGVSYEQYF. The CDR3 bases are TGTGCCAGCAGTACAGACAGGGGGGTTTCCTACGAGCAGTACTTC.

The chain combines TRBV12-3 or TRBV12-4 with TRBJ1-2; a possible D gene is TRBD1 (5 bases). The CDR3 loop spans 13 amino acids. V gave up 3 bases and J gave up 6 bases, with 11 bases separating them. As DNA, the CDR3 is TGTGCCAGCAGTTTTAGCAGGGCGGATGGCTACACCTTC. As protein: CASSFSRADGYTF.

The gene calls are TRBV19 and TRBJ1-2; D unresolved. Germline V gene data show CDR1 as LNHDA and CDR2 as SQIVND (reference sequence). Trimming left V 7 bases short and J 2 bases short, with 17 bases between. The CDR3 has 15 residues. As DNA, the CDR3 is TGTGCCAGTACCCCATTAAGGGCGACGAACTATGGCTACACCTTC. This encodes CASTPLRATNYGYTF. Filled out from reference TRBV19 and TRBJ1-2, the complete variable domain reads DGGITQSPKYLFRKEGQNVTLSCEQNLNHDAMYWYRQDPGQGLRLIYYSQIVNDFQKGDIAEGYSVSREKKESFPLTVTSAQKNPTAFYLCASTPLRATNYGYTFGSGTRLTVV.

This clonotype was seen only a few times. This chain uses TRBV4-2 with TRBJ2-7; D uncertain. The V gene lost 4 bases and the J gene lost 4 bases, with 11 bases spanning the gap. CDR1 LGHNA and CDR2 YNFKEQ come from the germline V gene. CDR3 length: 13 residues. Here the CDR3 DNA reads TGTGCCAGCAGCCCAGACGACGGATACGAGCAGTACTTC. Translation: CASSPDDGYEQYF.

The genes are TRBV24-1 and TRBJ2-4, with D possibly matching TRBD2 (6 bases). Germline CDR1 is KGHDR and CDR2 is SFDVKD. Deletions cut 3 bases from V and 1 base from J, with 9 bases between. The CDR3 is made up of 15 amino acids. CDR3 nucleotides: TGTGCCACCAGTGATGGAGGGGAGGCCAAAAACATTCAGTACTTC. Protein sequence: CATSDGGEAKNIQYF.

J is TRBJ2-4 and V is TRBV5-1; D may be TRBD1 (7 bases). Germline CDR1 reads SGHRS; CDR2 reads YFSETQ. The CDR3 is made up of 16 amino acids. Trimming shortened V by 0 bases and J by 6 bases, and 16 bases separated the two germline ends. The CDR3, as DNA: TGCGCCAGCAGCTTGGGGCAGGGGGGCCCTGGAAACATTCAGTACTTC. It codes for CASSLGQGGPGNIQYF.

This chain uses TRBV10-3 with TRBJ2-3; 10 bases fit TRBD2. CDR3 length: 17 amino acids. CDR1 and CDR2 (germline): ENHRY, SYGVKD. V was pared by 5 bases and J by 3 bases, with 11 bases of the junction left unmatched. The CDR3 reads CAISFNLLAGATDTQYF. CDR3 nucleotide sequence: TGTGCCATCAGTTTCAACCTCCTAGCGGGAGCTACAGATACGCAGTATTTT.

The CDR3 DNA is TGTGCCAGCGGGAACCTACCCTCGGAGACCCAGTACTTC. It translates to CASGNLPSETQYF. The J gene is TRBJ2-5, the V gene TRBV12-3 or TRBV12-4, with no clear D. Trimming stripped 8 bases from V and 5 bases from J, with 15 bases between. This CDR3 is 13 amino acids long.

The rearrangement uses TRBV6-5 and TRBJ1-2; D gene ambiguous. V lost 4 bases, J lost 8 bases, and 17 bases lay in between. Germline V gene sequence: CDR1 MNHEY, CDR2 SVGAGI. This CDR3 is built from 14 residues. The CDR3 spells CASSSNRRLSGYTF. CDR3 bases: TGTGCCAGCAGTTCAAATCGAAGACTCTCGGGCTACACCTTC.

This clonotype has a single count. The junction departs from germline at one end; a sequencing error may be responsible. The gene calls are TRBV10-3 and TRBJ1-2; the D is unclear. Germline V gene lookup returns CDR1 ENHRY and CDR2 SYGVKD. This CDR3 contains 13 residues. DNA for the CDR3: TGTGTCATCAGTCATGACACTAACTATGGCTACACCTTC. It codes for CVISHDTNYGYTF.

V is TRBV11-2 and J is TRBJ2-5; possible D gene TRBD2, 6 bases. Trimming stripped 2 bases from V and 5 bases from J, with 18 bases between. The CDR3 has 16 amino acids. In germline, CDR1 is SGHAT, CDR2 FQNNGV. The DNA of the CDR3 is TGTGCCAGCAGCTTATTGGCGGGATCGCCGGGGGAGACCCAGTACTTC. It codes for CASSLLAGSPGETQYF.

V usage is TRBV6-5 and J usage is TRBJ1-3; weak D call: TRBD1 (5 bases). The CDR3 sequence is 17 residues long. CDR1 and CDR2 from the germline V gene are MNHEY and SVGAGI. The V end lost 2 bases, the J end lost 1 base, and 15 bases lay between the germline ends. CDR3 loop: CASSYGQGSQSGNTIYF. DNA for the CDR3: TGTGCCAGCAGTTACGGGCAGGGTAGCCAGTCTGGAAACACCATATATTTT.

The CDR3 DNA reads as TGTGCCAGCAGCTTTATTCGGACTGAAGCTTTCTTT. Protein product: CASSFIRTEAFF. The rearrangement joins TRBV7-9 to TRBJ1-1; D uncertain. There are 12 residues in the CDR3. Looked up from germline, CDR1 is SEHNR and CDR2 is FQNEAQ (reference sequence). Trimming stripped 3 bases from V and 5 bases from J, with 7 bases between.

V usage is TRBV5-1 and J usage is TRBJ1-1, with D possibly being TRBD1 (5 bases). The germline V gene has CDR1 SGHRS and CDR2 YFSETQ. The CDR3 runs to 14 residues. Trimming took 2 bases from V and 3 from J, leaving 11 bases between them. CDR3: CASSFTQGYTEAFF. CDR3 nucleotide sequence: TGCGCCAGCAGCTTTACCCAGGGATACACTGAAGCTTTCTTT.

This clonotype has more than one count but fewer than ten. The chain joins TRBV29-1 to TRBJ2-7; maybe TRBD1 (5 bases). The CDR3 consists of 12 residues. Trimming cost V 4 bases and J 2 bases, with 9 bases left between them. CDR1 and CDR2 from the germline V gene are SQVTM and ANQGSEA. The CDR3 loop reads CSVGQGTYEQYF. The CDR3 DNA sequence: TGCAGCGTTGGGCAGGGAACCTACGAGCAGTACTTC.

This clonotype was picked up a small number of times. CDR3 DNA sequence: TGCGCCAGCAGCTCGTTAGACAGGGCCCACGAGCAGTACTTC. Translated, it gives CASSSLDRAHEQYF. The chain employs TRBV5-1 and TRBJ2-7; 7 positions match TRBD1. The CDR3 contains 14 residues. The V and J ends lost 3 bases and 5 bases, in that order; junction bases with no gene match: 8. Germline loops: CDR1 SGHRS, CDR2 YFSETQ.

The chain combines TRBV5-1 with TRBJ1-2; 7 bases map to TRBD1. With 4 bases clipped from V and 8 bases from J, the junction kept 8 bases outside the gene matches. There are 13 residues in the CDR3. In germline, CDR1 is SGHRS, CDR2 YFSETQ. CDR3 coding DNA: TGCGCCAGCAGCCTTGAGACAGGGAAGGGCTACACCTTC. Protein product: CASSLETGKGYTF.

The CDR3 sequence: CASSNSGGPYNEQFF. For the CDR3, the DNA is TGTGCCAGCAGCAATAGCGGGGGCCCATACAATGAGCAGTTCTTC. The V call is TRBV7-2, the J call TRBJ2-1; 9 nucleotides agree with TRBD2. Germline-derived CDR1 and CDR2 are SGHTA and FQGNSA. The CDR3 contains 15 residues. V dropped 5 bases and J dropped 4; count of bases not matched to a gene: 6.

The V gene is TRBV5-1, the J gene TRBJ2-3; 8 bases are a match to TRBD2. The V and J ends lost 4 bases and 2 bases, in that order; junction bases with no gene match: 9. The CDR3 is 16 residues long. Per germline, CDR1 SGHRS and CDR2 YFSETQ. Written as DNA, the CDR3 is TGCGCCAGCAGCCAACTAGCGGAGAAATCCACAGATACGCAGTATTTT. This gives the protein CASSQLAEKSTDTQYF.

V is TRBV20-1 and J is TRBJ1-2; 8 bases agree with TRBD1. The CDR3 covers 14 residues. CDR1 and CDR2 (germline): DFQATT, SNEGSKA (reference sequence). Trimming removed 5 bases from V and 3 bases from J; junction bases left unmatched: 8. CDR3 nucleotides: TGCAGTGCTCCCGCGAGGACAGGGCACTATGGCTACACCTTC. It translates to CSAPARTGHYGYTF.

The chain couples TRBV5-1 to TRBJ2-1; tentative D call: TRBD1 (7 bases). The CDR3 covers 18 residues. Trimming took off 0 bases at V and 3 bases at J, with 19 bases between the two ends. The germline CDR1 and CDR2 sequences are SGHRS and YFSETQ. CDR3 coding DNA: TGCGCCAGCAGCTTGGTACTTATGACAGGGAGGAACTACAATGAGCAGTTCTTC. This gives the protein CASSLVLMTGRNYNEQFF.

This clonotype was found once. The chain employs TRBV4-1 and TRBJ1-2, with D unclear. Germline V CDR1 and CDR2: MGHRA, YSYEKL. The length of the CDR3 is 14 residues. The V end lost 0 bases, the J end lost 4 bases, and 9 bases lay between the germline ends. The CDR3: CASSQEGRIYGYTF. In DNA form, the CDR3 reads TGCGCCAGCAGCCAAGAAGGACGGATCTATGGCTACACCTTC.

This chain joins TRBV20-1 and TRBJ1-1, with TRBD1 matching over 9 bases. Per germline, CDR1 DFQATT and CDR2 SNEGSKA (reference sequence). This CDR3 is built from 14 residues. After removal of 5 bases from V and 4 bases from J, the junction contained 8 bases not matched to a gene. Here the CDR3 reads CSAPPGTGSTEAFF. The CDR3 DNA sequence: TGCAGTGCTCCCCCCGGGACAGGGTCCACTGAAGCTTTCTTT.

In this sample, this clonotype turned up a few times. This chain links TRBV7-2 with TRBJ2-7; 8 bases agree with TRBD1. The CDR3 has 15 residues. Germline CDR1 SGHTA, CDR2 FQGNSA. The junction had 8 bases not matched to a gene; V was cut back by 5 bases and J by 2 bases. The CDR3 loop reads CASSPQGTGAYEQYF. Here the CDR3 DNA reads TGTGCCAGCAGCCCCCAAGGGACAGGAGCCTACGAGCAGTACTTC.

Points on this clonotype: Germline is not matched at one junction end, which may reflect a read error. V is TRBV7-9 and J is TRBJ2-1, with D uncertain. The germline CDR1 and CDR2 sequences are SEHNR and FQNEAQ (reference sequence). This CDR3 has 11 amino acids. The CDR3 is CASSSNNEQFF. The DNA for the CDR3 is TGTGCCAGCAGCTCCAACAATGAGCAGTTCTTC.